The rows below give T cell receptor beta chains drawn from one sample of a study of shared clonotypes between healthy human individuals. TCRdb keeps only in-frame clones here, not all; method: immunoSEQ multiplex PCR. The sample has about 2,100,000 clones, approximately 94% seen once. Sequenced material: naive CD8+ T cells from PBMCs. The receptors were gathered from a man aged 18 to 29 in good health. Some clones in this sample may be carry-over from other donors' samples. Both conserved end residues are part of each CDR3. D genes are given only for firm matches. Clone size is shown for a subset of rows, as once, few, many or a class of expanded clone.

clone size | J gene | D gene | V gene | CDR3 DNA | CDR3 protein
- | TRBJ2-1 | TRBD2 | TRBV4-2 | TGTGCCAGCAGCCAAGATGGGGGACTAGCGGTTGAGCAGTTCTTC | CASSQDGGLAVEQFF
- | TRBJ1-5 | - | TRBV15 | TGTGCCACGGCATACCGTCCGGGACTCAACCAGCCCCAGCATTTT | CATAYRPGLNQPQHF
- | TRBJ2-7 | - | TRBV9 | TGTGCCAGCAGCGTATGGTTCTCCTACGAGCAGTACTTC | CASSVWFSYEQYF
- | TRBJ1-2 | TRBD1 | TRBV4-1 | TGCGCCAGCAGCCTTGACAGGGTTTCGGTTTATGGCTACACCTTC | CASSLDRVSVYGYTF
- | TRBJ2-1 | TRBD2 | TRBV9 | TGTGCCAGCAGCGCCCCTTCCGGGACTAGCGGGAGTGGGCCCTACAATGAGCAGTTCTTC | CASSAPSGTSGSGPYNEQFF
- | TRBJ2-3 | - | TRBV7-8 | TGTGCCAGCAGCTCCGGATCGATTACAGATACGCAGTATTTT | CASSSGSITDTQYF
- | TRBJ1-1 | - | TRBV30 | TGTGCCTGGAGTCAGCCGCGCTCGGGGCGCACTGAAGCTTTCTTT | CAWSQPRSGRTEAFF
- | TRBJ2-5 | TRBD2 | TRBV11-1 | TGTGCCAGCAGCCCGGGACTAGGCCGAAAAGAGACCCAGTACTTC | CASSPGLGRKETQYF
- | TRBJ2-5 | - | TRBV28 | TGTGCCAGCAGTTCCCATAGGACACTTCGCCAAGAGACCCAGTACTTC | CASSSHRTLRQETQYF
- | TRBJ1-1 | - | TRBV19 | TGTGCCAGTAGTACCGCTCTCCCTGAAGCTTTCTTT | CASSTALPEAFF
- | TRBJ2-7 | - | TRBV7-9 | TGTGCCAGCAGCTCAGGGGGGCAGGGGCCCTCCTACGAGCAGTACTTC | CASSSGGQGPSYEQYF
- | TRBJ2-3 | TRBD1 | TRBV4-1 | TGCGCCAGCAGCCAAATGCCTTCCCGGGACAGGGAGGATACGCAGTATTTT | CASSQMPSRDREDTQYF
- | TRBJ1-4 | - | TRBV4-3 | TGCGCCAGCAGCCAAGAATTGGCTCCCGAGGACTCAACTAATGAAAAACTGTTTTTT | CASSQELAPEDSTNEKLFF
few | TRBJ1-4 | - | TRBV27 | TGTGCCAGCAGCCCCCTAGAGGGGAGCCTCCAACGGTTTTTT | CASSPLEGSLQRFF
- | TRBJ1-1 | - | TRBV19 | TGTGCCAGTAGTCCCAGGAACCCGAACACTGAAGCTTTCTTT | CASSPRNPNTEAFF
- | TRBJ2-1 | - | TRBV5-4 | TGTGCCAGCAGCCCCACGGGAGAAGGATTGGACAATGAGCAGTTCTTC | CASSPTGEGLDNEQFF
- | TRBJ2-4 | - | TRBV5-8 | TGTGCCAGCAGCTTGGTCGCCATTCAGTACTTC | CASSLVAIQYF
once | TRBJ1-2 | - | TRBV7-2 | TGTGCCAGCAGCTTAACTCGAGGGGACGGCTACACCTTC | CASSLTRGDGYTF
- | TRBJ2-1 | TRBD2 | TRBV7-3 | TGTGCCAGCAGCCCCCACACGGGACTATCCTTACTAAATGAGCAGTTCTTC | CASSPHTGLSLLNEQFF
- | TRBJ2-7 | - | TRBV27 | TGTGCCAGCAGTATATCCGGCTACCGCTACGAGCAGTACTTC | CASSISGYRYEQYF
- | TRBJ2-1 | TRBD2 | TRBV29-1 | TGCAGCGTCGCGGGACTAGCGGGAGCAAATGAGCAGTTCTTC | CSVAGLAGANEQFF
- | TRBJ1-1 | - | TRBV27 | TGTGCCAGCAGTTTAGACGGAGGCACTGAAGCTTTCTTT | CASSLDGGTEAFF